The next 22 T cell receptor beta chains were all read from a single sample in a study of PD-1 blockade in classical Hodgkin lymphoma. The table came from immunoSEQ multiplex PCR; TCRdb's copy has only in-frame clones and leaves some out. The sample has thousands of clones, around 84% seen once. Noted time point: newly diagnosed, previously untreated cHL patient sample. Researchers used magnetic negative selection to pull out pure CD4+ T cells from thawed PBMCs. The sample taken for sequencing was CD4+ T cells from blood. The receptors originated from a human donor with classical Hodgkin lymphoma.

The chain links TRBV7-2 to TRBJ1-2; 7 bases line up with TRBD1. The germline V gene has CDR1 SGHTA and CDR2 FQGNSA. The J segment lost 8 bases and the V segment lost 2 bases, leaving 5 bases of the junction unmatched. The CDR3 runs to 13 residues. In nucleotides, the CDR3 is TGTGCCAGCAGCTTATCAGGGGGGGAAGGCTACACCTTC. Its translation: CASSLSGGEGYTF.

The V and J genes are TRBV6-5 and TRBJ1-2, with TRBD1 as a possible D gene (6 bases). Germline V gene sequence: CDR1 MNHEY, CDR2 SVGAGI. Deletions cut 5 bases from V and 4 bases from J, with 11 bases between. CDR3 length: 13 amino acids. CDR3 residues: CASSAGQTYGYTF. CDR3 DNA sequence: TGTGCCAGCAGTGCCGGACAGACCTATGGCTACACCTTC.

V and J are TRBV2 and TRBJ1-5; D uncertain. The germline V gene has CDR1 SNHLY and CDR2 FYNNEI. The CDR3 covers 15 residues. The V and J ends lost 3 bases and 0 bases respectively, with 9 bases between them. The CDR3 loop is CASSEGRRSNQPQHF. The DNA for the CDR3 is TGTGCCAGCAGTGAGGGCAGACGTAGCAATCAGCCCCAGCATTTT. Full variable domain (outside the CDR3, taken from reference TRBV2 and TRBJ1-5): EPEVTQTPSHQVTQMGQEVILRCVPISNHLYFYWYRQILGQKVEFLVSFYNNEISEKSEIFDDQFSVERPDGSNFTLKIRSTKLEDSAMYFCASSEGRRSNQPQHFGDGTRLSIL.

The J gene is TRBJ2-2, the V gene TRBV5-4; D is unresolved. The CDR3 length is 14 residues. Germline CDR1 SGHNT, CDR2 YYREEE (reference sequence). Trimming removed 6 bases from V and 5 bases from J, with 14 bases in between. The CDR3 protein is CASTPNIETGELFF. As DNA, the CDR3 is TGTGCCAGCACCCCTAATATTGAAACCGGGGAGCTGTTTTTT. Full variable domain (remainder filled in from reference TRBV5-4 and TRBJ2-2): ETGVTQSPTHLIKTRGQQVTLRCSSQSGHNTVSWYQQALGQGPQFIFQYYREEENGRGNFPPRFSGLQFPNYSSELNVNALELDDSALYLCASTPNIETGELFFGEGSRLTVL.

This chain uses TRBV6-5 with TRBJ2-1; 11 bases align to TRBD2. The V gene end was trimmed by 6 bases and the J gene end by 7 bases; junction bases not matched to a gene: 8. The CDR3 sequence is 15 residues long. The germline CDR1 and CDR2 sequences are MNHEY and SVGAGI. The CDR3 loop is CASRPTSGGGNEQFF. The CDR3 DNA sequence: TGTGCCAGCAGGCCTACTAGCGGGGGAGGGAATGAGCAGTTCTTC.

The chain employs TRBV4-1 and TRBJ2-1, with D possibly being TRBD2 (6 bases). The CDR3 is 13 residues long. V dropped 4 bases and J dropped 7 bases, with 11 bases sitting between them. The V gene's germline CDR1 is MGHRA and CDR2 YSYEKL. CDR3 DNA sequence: TGCGCCAGCAGCCGCTTTGGGGGGAATGAGCAGTTCTTC. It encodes CASSRFGGNEQFF.

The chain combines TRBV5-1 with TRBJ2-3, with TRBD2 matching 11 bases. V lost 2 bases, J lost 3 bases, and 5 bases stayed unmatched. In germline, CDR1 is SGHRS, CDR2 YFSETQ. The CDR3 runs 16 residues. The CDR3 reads CASSFTSGRGTDTQYF. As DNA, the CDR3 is TGCGCCAGCAGCTTCACTAGCGGGAGAGGGACAGATACGCAGTATTTT.

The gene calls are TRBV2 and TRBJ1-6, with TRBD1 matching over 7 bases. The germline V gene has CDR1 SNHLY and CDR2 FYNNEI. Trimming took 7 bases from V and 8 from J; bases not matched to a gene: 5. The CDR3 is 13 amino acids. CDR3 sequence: CASKWQGDSPLHF. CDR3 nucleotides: TGTGCCAGCAAGTGGCAGGGGGATTCACCCCTCCACTTT.

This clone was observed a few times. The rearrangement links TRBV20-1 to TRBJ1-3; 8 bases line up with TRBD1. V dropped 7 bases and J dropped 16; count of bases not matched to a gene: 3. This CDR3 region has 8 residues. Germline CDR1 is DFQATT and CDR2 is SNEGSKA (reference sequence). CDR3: CSVGDRYF. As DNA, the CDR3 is TGCAGTGTAGGGGACAGGTATTTT.

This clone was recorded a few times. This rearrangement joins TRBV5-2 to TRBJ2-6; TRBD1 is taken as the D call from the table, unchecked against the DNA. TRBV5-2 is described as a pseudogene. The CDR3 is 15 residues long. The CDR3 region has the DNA TGTGCCAGCAAATGTACACAAAGTCGGGCCAACGTCCTGACTTTC. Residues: CASKCTQSRANVLTF.

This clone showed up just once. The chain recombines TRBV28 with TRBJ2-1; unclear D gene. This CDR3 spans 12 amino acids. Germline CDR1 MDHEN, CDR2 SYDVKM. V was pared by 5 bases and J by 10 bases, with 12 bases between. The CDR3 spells CASSTLVSEQFF. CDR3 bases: TGTGCCAGCAGTACGTTGGTCTCGGAGCAGTTCTTC.

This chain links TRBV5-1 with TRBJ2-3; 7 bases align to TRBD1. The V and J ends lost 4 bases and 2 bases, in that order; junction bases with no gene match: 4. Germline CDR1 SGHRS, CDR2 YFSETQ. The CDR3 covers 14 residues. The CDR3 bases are TGCGCCAGCAGCAGGGGACAGATCACAGATACGCAGTATTTT. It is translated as CASSRGQITDTQYF.

CDR3 bases: TGTGCCAGCAGTTCGACTAGCGGGGGGCGGGATACGCAGTATTTT. This codes for CASSSTSGGRDTQYF. This sequence joins TRBV6-1 and TRBJ2-3; 13 nucleotides agree with TRBD2. Germline-derived CDR1 and CDR2 are MNHNS and SASEGT. This CDR3 has 15 amino acids. The J segment lost 6 bases and the V segment lost 5 bases, leaving 5 bases of the junction unmatched.

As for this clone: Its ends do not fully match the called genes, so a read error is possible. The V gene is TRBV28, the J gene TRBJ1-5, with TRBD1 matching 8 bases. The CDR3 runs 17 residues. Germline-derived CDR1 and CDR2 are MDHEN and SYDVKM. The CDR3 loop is CASSLIGRTGFNQPRHF. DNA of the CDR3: TGTGCCAGCAGTTTAATTGGCAGGACAGGGTTCAATCAGCCCCGGCATTTT. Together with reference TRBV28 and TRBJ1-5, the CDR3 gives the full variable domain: DVKVTQSSRYLVKRTGEKVFLECVQDMDHENMFWYRQDPGLGLRLIYFSYDVKMKEKGDIPEGYSVSREKKERFSLILESASTNQTSMYLCASSLIGRTGFNQPRHFGDGTRLSIL.

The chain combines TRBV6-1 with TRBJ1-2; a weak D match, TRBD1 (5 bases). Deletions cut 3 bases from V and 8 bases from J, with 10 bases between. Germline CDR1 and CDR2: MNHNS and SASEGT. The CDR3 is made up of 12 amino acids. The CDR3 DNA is TGTGCCAGCAGTGAGGATAGGGGAGGCTACACCTTC. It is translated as CASSEDRGGYTF.

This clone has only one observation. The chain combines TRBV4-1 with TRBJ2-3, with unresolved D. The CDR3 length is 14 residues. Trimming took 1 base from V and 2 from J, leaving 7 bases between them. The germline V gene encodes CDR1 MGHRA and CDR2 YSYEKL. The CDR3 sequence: CASSQVPATDTQYF. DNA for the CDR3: TGCGCCAGCAGCCAAGTTCCAGCCACAGATACGCAGTATTTT.

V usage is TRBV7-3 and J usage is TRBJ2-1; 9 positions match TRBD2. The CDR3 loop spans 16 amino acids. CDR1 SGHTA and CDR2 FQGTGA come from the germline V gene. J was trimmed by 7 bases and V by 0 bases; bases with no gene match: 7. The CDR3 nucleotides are TGTGCCAGCAGCTTAACGCTGGCGGGAGGGTTGAATGAGCAGTTCTTC. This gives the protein CASSLTLAGGLNEQFF.

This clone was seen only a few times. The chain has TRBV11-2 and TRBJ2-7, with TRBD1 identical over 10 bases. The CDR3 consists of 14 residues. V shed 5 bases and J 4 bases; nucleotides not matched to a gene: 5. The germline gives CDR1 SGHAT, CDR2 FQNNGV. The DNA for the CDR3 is TGTGCCAGCAGCACGACAGGGGGCGCGTACGAGCAGTACTTC. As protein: CASSTTGGAYEQYF.

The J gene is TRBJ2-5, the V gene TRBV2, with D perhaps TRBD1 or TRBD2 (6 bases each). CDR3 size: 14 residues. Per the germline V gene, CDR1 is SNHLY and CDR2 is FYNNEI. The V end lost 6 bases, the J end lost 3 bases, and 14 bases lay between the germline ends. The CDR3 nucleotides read TGTGCCAGCAGCCCTGTGAGGGGGGAAGAGACCCAGTACTTC. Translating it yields CASSPVRGEETQYF.

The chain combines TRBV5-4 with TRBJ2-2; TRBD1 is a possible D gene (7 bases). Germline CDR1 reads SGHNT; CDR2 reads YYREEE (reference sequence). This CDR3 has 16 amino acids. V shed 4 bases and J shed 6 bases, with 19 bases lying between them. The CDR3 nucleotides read TGTGCCAGCAGCCCCCCTCCCGGAGGGGGCTCCGGGGAGCTGTTTTTT. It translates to CASSPPPGGGSGELFF.

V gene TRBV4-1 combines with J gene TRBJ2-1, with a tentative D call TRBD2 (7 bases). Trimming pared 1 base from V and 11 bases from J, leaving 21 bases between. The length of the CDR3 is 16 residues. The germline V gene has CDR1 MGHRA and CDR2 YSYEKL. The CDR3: CASSQVYGGRIAKQFF. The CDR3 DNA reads TGCGCCAGCAGCCAAGTATACGGGGGGCGGATCGCAAAGCAGTTCTTC.

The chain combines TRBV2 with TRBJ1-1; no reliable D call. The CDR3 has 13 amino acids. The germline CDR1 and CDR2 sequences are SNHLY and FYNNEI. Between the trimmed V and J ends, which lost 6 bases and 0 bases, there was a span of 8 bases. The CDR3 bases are TGTGCCAGCAGCTTCGACCTGAACACTGAAGCTTTCTTT. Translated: CASSFDLNTEAFF. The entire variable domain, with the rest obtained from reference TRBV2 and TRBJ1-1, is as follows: EPEVTQTPSHQVTQMGQEVILRCVPISNHLYFYWYRQILGQKVEFLVSFYNNEISEKSEIFDDQFSVERPDGSNFTLKIRSTKLEDSAMYFCASSFDLNTEAFFGQGTRLTVV.